The present TCR beta chain was sequenced within a study of T-cell reconstitution after alpha-beta-depleted transplantation in children. Preparation of the TCRbeta library involved a method that used unique molecular identifiers. TCRdb re-derived calls from the PCR reads in MiXCR, one entry per CDR3 protein. Of about 220,000 distinct CDR3 sequences listed, around a sixth are singletons. This CDR3 comprises 15 residues. CDR1 is LGHDT and CDR2 is YNNKEL in the germline V gene (reference sequence). The V gene end was trimmed by 1 base and the J gene end by 4 bases; junction bases not matched to a gene: 5.

Sample: PBMCs, mostly from graft donor cells, taken 360 days after TCRalphabeta/CD19-depleted stem cell transplant. The receptor's source is a male patient aged 2 to 9 who had a stem cell transplant for acute lymphoblastic leukemia, so the T cells may come from the graft donor. The chain combines TRBV3-1 with TRBJ1-1; 8 bases are a match to TRBD1. The CDR3 is CASSQGNTGGTEAFF. The CDR3 DNA sequence: TGTGCCAGCAGCCAAGGGAATACAGGGGGCACTGAAGCTTTCTTT.